The clone carrying this T cell receptor beta chain appeared a few times. Its target is not known. V lost 6 bases and J 3 bases, leaving 6 bases between the germline ends. The CDR3 runs to 11 residues. CDR1 is SNHLY and CDR2 is FYNNEI in the germline V gene. The data were taken from a study of glioma-infiltrating T cells after dendritic cell vaccination. Primers: 60 V beta forward and 13 J beta reverse. Sequencing used immunoSEQ multiplex PCR; TCRdb keeps in-frame clones, though not all of them. The sample lists tens of thousands of clones, roughly 80% occurring once. Study-wide points: Longer survival after dendritic cell vaccination followed higher pretreatment TIL content.

The source of this sequence is a human donor with glioblastoma. This sample comprised blood, obtained before dendritic cell vaccination. The rearrangement joins TRBV2 to TRBJ2-7; no clear D. The CDR3 loop reads CASRAVYEQYF. The CDR3 nucleotides are TGTGCCAGCAGGGCGGTCTACGAGCAGTACTTC.